This T cell receptor beta chain comes out of a study of coeliac disease. For the study at large: Coeliac patients had newly diagnosed active disease, refractory type I disease, or gluten-free diet control. Refractory coeliac disease type I meant no gluten-free diet response for over 12 months. Study-wide points: Largely private TRB repertoires meant most sequences were sample-unique.

Of note for this clone: Its cognate antigen is unknown.

The CDR3 has 12 residues. The V end was cut by 7 bases, the J end by 6 bases, with 12 bases between. CDR1 and CDR2 (germline): MNHNS, SASEGT. Some clones are missing from TCRdb's copy, which holds only in-frame ones; the method was immunoSEQ multiplex PCR. The table records about 8,000 clones, 57% of them present only once. The chain has TRBV6-1 and TRBJ1-1; a weak D match, TRBD1 (5 bases). The source material was intraepithelial lymphocytes from the gut. The TCR comes from a woman aged 60-70 years with celiac disease. The CDR3 sequence: CASTEGGAEAFF. The CDR3 coding sequence is TGTGCCAGCACCGAAGGAGGGGCTGAAGCTTTCTTT.